Below, one T cell receptor (beta chain) is given with its context. At one of its ends the junction is not consistent with the germline gene, which may arise from a read error. The CDR3 extends over 12 amino acids. Germline CDR1 SQVTM, CDR2 ANQGSEA. This sample stems from a study of T cells in Graves' hyperthyroidism and ophthalmopathy. Researchers took RNA transcripts and amplified the TCR beta CDR3 regions from them. The study used the HTBI primer set for a first-round RT-PCR of the TCR CDR3. MiXCR, run by TCRdb on the multiplex PCR reads, gives a single entry per CDR3 protein. Found here are 500,000 to 800,000 distinct CDR3 sequences, about 45% of them singletons; the top ten hold 7% to 7.5%.

Material: peripheral blood or thyroid tissue (not recorded which). The V gene is TRBV29-1, the J gene TRBJ1-2; a weak D match, TRBD1 (6 bases). This clonotype was obtained from an adult man with Graves' disease, either hyperthyroidism or ophthalmopathy (not recorded which). CDR3 in amino acids: CNVGPYRDGYTF. In nucleotides, the CDR3 is TGCAACGTTGGACCCTACAGGGACGGCTACACCTTC.